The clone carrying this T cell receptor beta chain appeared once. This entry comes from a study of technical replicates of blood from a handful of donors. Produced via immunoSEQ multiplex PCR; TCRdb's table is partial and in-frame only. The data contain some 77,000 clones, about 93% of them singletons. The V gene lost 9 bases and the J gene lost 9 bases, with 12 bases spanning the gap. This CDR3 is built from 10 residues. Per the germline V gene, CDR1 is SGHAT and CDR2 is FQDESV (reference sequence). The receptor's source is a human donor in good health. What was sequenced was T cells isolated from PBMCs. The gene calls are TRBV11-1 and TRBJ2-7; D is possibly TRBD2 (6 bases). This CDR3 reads CASIYGGQYF. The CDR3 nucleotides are TGTGCCAGTATCTACGGGGGGCAGTACTTC.